The 24 T cell receptor beta chains presented below share a single source sample, sequenced in a study of CD8+CD57+ T cells in acquired aplastic anemia (dated by TCRdb to the late 2010s). Sequencing was performed on an Illumina HiSeq 2000. Genomic DNA served as template for TCR beta VDJ combination and CDR3 sequence profiling. Through fastp at Q25 and MiXCR, TCRdb rebuilt clones from the public reads, retaining in-frame beta chains. Identical CDR3 protein sequences are pooled into one entry, listed with their most common genes and DNA. Within this sample are some 180,000 distinct CDR3 sequences, with 50% to 65% of them counted one time only. 42% of the sample goes to the ten largest clones. The patients picked for sequencing were ones in whom flow cytometry had shown an expansion of CD8+CD57+ cells. Material for sequencing was sorted CD4+, CD8+, or CD8+CD57+ T cells (not recorded which) from PBMCs. The receptors stem from a human donor with aplastic anemia.

The CDR3 reads CASSLGHWPYEQYF. The CDR3 DNA follows: TGCGCCAGCAGCTTGGGTCACTGGCCATACGAGCAGTACTTC. J is TRBJ2-7 and V is TRBV5-1; D gene ambiguous. Trimming stripped 0 bases from V and 4 bases from J, with 11 bases between. This CDR3 has 14 residues. Germline lookup yields CDR1 SGHRS and CDR2 YFSETQ.

There are many counts of this clonotype. The chain employs TRBV24-1 and TRBJ2-3; D is uncertain. Trimming removed 1 base at V and 5 bases at J, with 6 bases between. The germline V gene encodes CDR1 KGHDR and CDR2 SFDVKD. CDR3 length: 13 amino acids. The CDR3 is CATSDLRQDTQYF. The CDR3, as DNA: TGTGCCACCAGTGATTTACGCCAAGATACGCAGTATTTT.

The chain carries TRBV7-8 and TRBJ2-1, with 8 bases matching TRBD2. This CDR3 region has 16 residues. Losses at the gene ends were 3 bases for V and 5 bases for J; bases not matched to a gene: 9. CDR1 is SGHVS and CDR2 is FQNEAQ in the germline V gene. CDR3 coding DNA: TGTGCCAGCAGCTTGCCCAGCGGGAGAGTCGACAATGAGCAGTTCTTC. Translated: CASSLPSGRVDNEQFF.

The V and J genes are TRBV9 and TRBJ2-7; TRBD2 matches at 9 bases. The V segment lost 4 bases and the J segment 0 bases; nucleotides outside the gene matches: 5. This CDR3 contains 15 residues. Germline V gene sequence: CDR1 SGDLS, CDR2 YYNGEE. CDR3 bases: TGTGCCAGCAGCCTAAGCGGGGGGCCCTCCTACGAGCAGTACTTC. This translates into CASSLSGGPSYEQYF. Combining the CDR3 with reference TRBV9 and TRBJ2-7 gives the whole variable domain DSGVTQTPKHLITATGQRVTLRCSPRSGDLSVYWYQQSLDQGLQFLIQYYNGEERAKGNILERFSAQQFPDLHSELNLSSLELGDSALYFCASSLSGGPSYEQYFGPGTRLTVT.

This clonotype was recorded at least ten times. This chain connects TRBV6-5 to TRBJ1-6; TRBD1 is a possible D gene (5 bases). The germline V gene encodes CDR1 MNHEY and CDR2 SVGAGI. The CDR3 spans 17 residues. V was clipped by 5 bases and J by 7 bases, with 21 bases between them. CDR3 in DNA: TGTGCCAGCAGTAACCCAGGGACCAAAGGGATCAATTCACCCCTCCACTTT. This gives the protein CASSNPGTKGINSPLHF.

The chain links TRBV7-2 to TRBJ2-5; 9 nucleotides line up with TRBD1. The length of the CDR3 is 16 residues. With 5 bases clipped from V and 2 bases from J, the junction kept 9 bases outside the gene matches. Germline V CDR1 and CDR2: SGHTA, FQGNSA. The CDR3 DNA reads TGTGCCAGCAGCGAAGACCGGGACAGGGTACAAGAGACCCAGTACTTC. This encodes CASSEDRDRVQETQYF.

This clonotype was recorded only once. This sequence joins TRBV10-3 and TRBJ2-2, with 11 bases lining up with TRBD2. Germline CDR1 is ENHRY and CDR2 is SYGVKD. The CDR3 spans 15 residues. V trimming: 6 bases; J trimming: 5 bases; junction bases outside the gene matches: 5. Here the CDR3 DNA reads TGTGCCATCAGAAGCGGGACTAGCGGAACCGGGGAGCTGTTTTTT. It codes for CAIRSGTSGTGELFF.

This clonotype has just a few counts. This rearrangement joins TRBV29-1 to TRBJ2-1; D is undetermined. Trimming stripped 4 bases from V and 0 bases from J, with 4 bases between. Per the germline V gene, CDR1 is SQVTM and CDR2 is ANQGSEA. CDR3 length: 12 residues. CDR3 sequence (DNA): TGCAGCGTTGCCTACTCCTACAATGAGCAGTTCTTC. Translating gives CSVAYSYNEQFF.

A remark on this clonotype: The CDR3 ends on some other residue instead of the conserved phenylalanine or tryptophan, so this is likely a read error. This sequence joins TRBV27 and TRBJ2-5; 8 nucleotides agree with TRBD1. The ends lost 5 bases at V and 7 bases at J; junction bases unmatched: 6. The CDR3 is 13 amino acids. Germline V lookup: CDR1 MNHEY, CDR2 SMNVEV (reference sequence). The CDR3 region is CASSPRTGWTQYL. The CDR3 coding sequence is TGTGCCAGCAGTCCCCGGACAGGGTGGACCCAGTACCTC.

This clonotype was seen a few times. The chain combines TRBV20-1 with TRBJ2-5; 7 nucleotides agree with TRBD2. Germline CDR1 and CDR2: DFQATT and SNEGSKA (reference sequence). The ends lost 1 base at V and 5 bases at J; junction bases unmatched: 1. The CDR3 length is 12 residues. This CDR3 is CSARVSGETQYF. Written as DNA, the CDR3 is TGCAGTGCTAGAGTTAGCGGGGAGACCCAGTACTTC.

This clonotype has a single count. The V and J genes are TRBV9 and TRBJ2-2; D unclear. V shed 0 bases and J shed 7 bases, with 7 bases lying between them. The CDR3 covers 13 residues. CDR1 is SGDLS and CDR2 is YYNGEE in the germline V gene. The CDR3 loop reads CASSVGPSGELFF. The CDR3 DNA sequence: TGTGCCAGCAGCGTAGGGCCTAGCGGGGAGCTGTTTTTT.

In its sample, this clonotype was seen many times. The chain carries TRBV4-1 and TRBJ1-5; D is ambiguous. This CDR3 is 16 amino acids long. With 1 base removed from V and 1 base from J, the gap between germline ends came to 11 bases. Germline V gene lookup returns CDR1 MGHRA and CDR2 YSYEKL. The DNA of the CDR3 is TGCGCCAGCAGCCAAGGTCCAGAGGTCAGCAATCAGCCCCAGCATTTT. Protein: CASSQGPEVSNQPQHF.

This sequence joins TRBV15 and TRBJ2-1, with TRBD2 matching 10 bases. The CDR3 spans 16 residues. Trimming cost V 5 bases and J 4 bases; bases outside gene matches: 8. Germline CDR1 LNHNV, CDR2 YYDKDF (reference sequence). The CDR3 here is CATSAPSGSRYNEQFF. CDR3 coding DNA: TGTGCCACCAGCGCCCCTAGCGGGAGTAGGTACAATGAGCAGTTCTTC. The full variable domain, completed using reference TRBV15 and TRBJ2-1, is DAMVIQNPRYQVTQFGKPVTLSCSQTLNHNVMYWYQQKSSQAPKLLFHYYDKDFNNEADTPDNFQSRRPNTSFCFLDIRSPGLGDTAMYLCATSAPSGSRYNEQFFGPGTRLTVL.

As for this clonotype: An end of the junction does not agree with germline; a read error may underlie this. The chain employs TRBV19 and TRBJ1-6; possibly TRBD1 for D (5 bases). The CDR3 covers 21 residues. Germline CDR1 reads LNHDA; CDR2 reads SQIVND (reference sequence). CDR3: CASSILKIRDAGGSYNPPLHF. The CDR3 DNA reads TGTGCCAGTAGTATCCTCAAGATCCGGGACGCTGGTGGTTCCTATAATCCACCCCTCCACTTT.

As regards this clonotype: Since a much larger clone is just one base distant, this may be a read error. The chain employs TRBV30 and TRBJ2-7, with D possibly matching TRBD2 (6 bases). This CDR3 spans 13 amino acids. Germline CDR1 reads GTSNPN; CDR2 reads SVGIG (reference sequence). DNA for the CDR3: TGTGCCTGGAGTGTAGGAGGGAGCTACGAGCGGTACTTC. Protein sequence: CAWSVGGSYERYF.

This clonotype showed up just a few times. The CDR3 loop is CASHERLEETQYF. CDR3 in DNA: TGTGCCAGCCATGAGCGCCTAGAGGAGACCCAGTACTTC. The V and J genes are TRBV2 and TRBJ2-5; D gene unclear. CDR3 size: 13 residues. Trimming took 8 bases from V and 5 from J, leaving 15 bases between them. The germline gives CDR1 SNHLY, CDR2 FYNNEI.

This chain joins TRBV4-2 and TRBJ2-5; the D is unclear. The length of the CDR3 is 16 residues. Trimming cost V 0 bases and J 2 bases, with 13 bases left between them. From germline, CDR1 is LGHNA and CDR2 YNFKEQ. This chain's CDR3 is CASSQDLQALQETQYF. The CDR3 nucleotides are TGTGCCAGCAGCCAAGATCTGCAGGCGCTACAAGAGACCCAGTACTTC.

V gene TRBV7-2 combines with J gene TRBJ2-1; 11 bases are shared with TRBD2. Germline CDR1 reads SGHTA; CDR2 reads FQGNSA. V was clipped by 1 base and J by 13 bases; unmatched bases: 9. The CDR3 length is 15 residues. CDR3 coding DNA: TGTGCCAGCAGCTTAGGGGCTAGCGGGGGGCCTACCCAGTTCTTC. Its translation is CASSLGASGGPTQFF.

This rearrangement joins TRBV10-1 to TRBJ1-1, with a possible D match to TRBD1 (5 bases). Germline V gene data show CDR1 as WNHNN and CDR2 as SYGVQD (reference sequence). There are 12 residues in the CDR3. V shed 3 bases and J shed 11 bases, with 13 bases lying between them. The CDR3 here is CASSESDGAAFF. CDR3 sequence (DNA): TGCGCCAGCAGTGAATCTGACGGGGCGGCTTTCTTT.

The chain combines TRBV19 with TRBJ1-2, with 8 bases lining up with TRBD1. The CDR3 is made up of 15 amino acids. J was trimmed by 3 bases and V by 4 bases; bases with no gene match: 7. Per germline, CDR1 LNHDA and CDR2 SQIVND (reference sequence). Here the CDR3 reads CASSNGQGIDYGYTF. CDR3 nucleotide sequence: TGTGCCAGTAGTAACGGACAGGGAATCGACTATGGCTACACCTTC.

The chain employs TRBV5-1 and TRBJ1-5; 7 bases are a match to TRBD1. The V segment lost 4 bases and the J segment 5 bases; nucleotides outside the gene matches: 3. The germline V gene encodes CDR1 SGHRS and CDR2 YFSETQ. The CDR3 covers 13 residues. Written as DNA, the CDR3 is TGCGCCAGCAGCATCGGACAGGATCAGCCCCAGCATTTT. Protein sequence: CASSIGQDQPQHF.

V usage is TRBV2 and J usage is TRBJ2-7, with a possible D match to TRBD1 (6 bases). V lost 2 bases and J 2 bases, leaving 10 bases between the germline ends. The CDR3 runs to 14 residues. CDR1 and CDR2 from the germline V gene are SNHLY and FYNNEI. CDR3 nucleotide sequence: TGTGCCAGCAGTGAATCAGGGGTCGCCTACGAGCAGTACTTC. Its translation: CASSESGVAYEQYF.

The gene calls are TRBV25-1 and TRBJ2-7, with 7 bases that match TRBD2. Germline lookup yields CDR1 MGHDK and CDR2 SYGVNS. This CDR3 spans 15 amino acids. J gave up 0 bases and V 4 bases, and 6 bases lay outside the gene matches. The CDR3 bases are TGTGCCAGCAGTGGCCCAAGCGGGAACTCCTACGAGCAGTACTTC. Its protein is CASSGPSGNSYEQYF.

This clonotype has a count of ten or more. V usage is TRBV24-1 and J usage is TRBJ2-3, with 7 bases fitting TRBD2. Trimming took 4 bases from V and 5 from J; bases not matched to a gene: 5. Per the germline V gene, CDR1 is KGHDR and CDR2 is SFDVKD. There are 14 residues in the CDR3. DNA of the CDR3: TGTGCCACCAGTGAAGGCAGGGAGGGAGATACGCAGTATTTT. Translated, it gives CATSEGREGDTQYF.